This TCR beta chain was obtained from a study of T cells in Graves' hyperthyroidism and ophthalmopathy. A Clinical Activity Score of at least 3, a NOSPECS grade of at least 4 and a duration under 3 months were recorded in the ophthalmopathy patients. Per germline, CDR1 KGHSH and CDR2 LQKENI. The CDR3 sequence is 16 residues long. Notes on the study in general: Most thyroid clonotypes that were expanded above 0.001 also turned up in blood.

For this clonotype: The antigen is not known. A much larger clone is a single base away; this may be a read error.

Amplification of TCR beta CDR3 regions was performed using RNA transcripts as template. The study used the HTBI primer set for a first-round RT-PCR of the TCR CDR3. TCRdb reprocessed the multiplex PCR reads via MiXCR and lists one record per CDR3 protein. In the table there are about 590,000 distinct CDR3 sequences, approximately 14% of which are singletons. This sequence was found in a woman between 18 and 29 years old with Graves' ophthalmopathy. Input material: blood. The chain carries TRBV18 and TRBJ2-2; TRBD1 matches at 9 bases. The DNA for the CDR3 is TGTGCCAGCTCACCCCCGGGACAGGGTGACACCGGGGGGCTGTTTTTT. Amino acids: CASSPPGQGDTGGLFF.